The T cell receptor (beta chain) under discussion was sequenced for a study of blood T cells in healthy people across ages. Study-level findings and limits: Compared with aged donors, long-lived donors showed fewer expanded clones, suggesting selection. Possibly, changes in expanded clonotypes were confounded because donor CMV status was unknown.

This clonotype appeared many times. Its specificity is unknown. This CDR3 comprises 11 residues. Trimming stripped 6 bases from V and 5 bases from J, with 6 bases between. Germline assignment: CDR1 MNHEY and CDR2 SVGEGT. Alongside a J-beta primer mix, a sample-barcoded 5' primer served in a second PCR lasting about 7 to 11 cycles. Every cDNA molecule bore a tag from a template-switch adaptor containing 12 random nucleotides. TCRdb reanalysed the 5' RACE reads using MiXCR and keeps one entry per CDR3 protein. The repertoire consists of fewer than 800,000 distinct CDR3 sequences, with about 32% occurring once and the leading ten covering 15%. Staff drew around 10 milliliters of peripheral blood from each donor.

The sequenced material came from blood. This clonotype was sampled from a woman older than 75 in good health. The chain recombines TRBV6-2 or TRBV6-3 with TRBJ2-3; D unresolved. The CDR3 coding sequence is TGTGCCAGCAGCAAACAAGATACGCAGTATTTT. Encoded protein: CASSKQDTQYF.